This T cell receptor beta chain was recorded in a study of blood T cells in healthy people across ages. The donors, all healthy, were Caucasians living in Russia, aged about 6 to 95. It was with a sample-barcoded 5' primer and a J-beta primer mix that a second PCR of roughly 7 to 12 cycles was run. The study obtained at least 2.5 million CDR3-containing paired-end reads from every sample. TCRdb called the 5' RACE reads again in MiXCR, with one record for every CDR3 protein. The sample shows 780,000 or so distinct CDR3 sequences, about 25% of them seen only once. Notes on this clonotype: A read error may account for a junction end that differs from germline.

CDR3 length: 14 residues. This sample was shared with a second study, whose subject was T cells of mothers and their children. From that study: Per mother, over 9.5 million TCR beta CDR3 reads were obtained; per child, around 2.9 million. Slightly higher overlap, not significant, was seen in related mother-child pairs than in unrelated pairs.

V is TRBV12-3 or TRBV12-4 and J is TRBJ1-2; TRBD1 agrees at 10 bases. The sequenced sample consisted of blood. The source of this sequence is a boy younger than 18 in good health. This chain's CDR3 is CAGRRGQGDYGYTF. The CDR3 region has the DNA TGTGCCGGCAGACGCGGACAGGGGGACTATGGCTACACCTTC.